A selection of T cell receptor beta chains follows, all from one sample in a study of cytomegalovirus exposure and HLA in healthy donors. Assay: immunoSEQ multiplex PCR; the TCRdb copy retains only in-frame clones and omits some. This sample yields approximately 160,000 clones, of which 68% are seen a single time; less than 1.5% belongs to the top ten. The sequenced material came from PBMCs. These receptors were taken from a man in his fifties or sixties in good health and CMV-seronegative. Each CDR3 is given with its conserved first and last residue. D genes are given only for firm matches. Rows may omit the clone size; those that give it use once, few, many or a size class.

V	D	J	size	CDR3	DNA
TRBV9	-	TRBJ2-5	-	CASSVGGSQETQYF	TGTGCCAGCAGCGTAGGAGGAAGCCAAGAGACCCAGTACTTC
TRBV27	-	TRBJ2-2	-	CASSLIQGGELFF	TGTGCCAGCAGTTTAATCCAGGGGGGGGAGCTGTTTTTT
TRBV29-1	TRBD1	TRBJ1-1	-	CSVGDRGRYTEAFF	TGCAGCGTTGGGGACAGGGGGCGATACACTGAAGCTTTCTTT
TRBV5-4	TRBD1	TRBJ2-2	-	CASSTIKGPTGGATGELFF	TGTGCCAGCAGCACGATCAAAGGCCCGACAGGGGGCGCGACCGGGGAGCTGTTTTTT
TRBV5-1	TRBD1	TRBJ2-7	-	CASSSDRGVYEQYF	TGCGCCAGCAGCTCCGACAGGGGGGTCTACGAGCAGTACTTC
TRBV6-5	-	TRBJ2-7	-	CTTGGRSRYEQYF	TGTACCACAGGAGGACGGTCCAGGTACGAGCAGTACTTC
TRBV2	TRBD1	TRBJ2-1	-	CASRGTGKLHNEQFF	TGTGCCAGCAGGGGGACAGGAAAGCTCCACAATGAGCAGTTCTTC
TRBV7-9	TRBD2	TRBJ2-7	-	CASSWTSGGYEQYF	TGTGCCAGCAGCTGGACTAGCGGGGGATACGAGCAGTACTTC
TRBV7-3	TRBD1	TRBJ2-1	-	CASSGDRSSYNEQFF	TGTGCCAGCAGCGGGGACAGAAGCTCCTACAATGAGCAGTTCTTC
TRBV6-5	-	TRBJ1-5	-	CASRPTGTSNQPQHF	TGTGCCAGCAGACCCACAGGGACGAGCAATCAGCCCCAGCATTTT
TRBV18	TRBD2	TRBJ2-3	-	CASSPLISGGLGTDTQYF	TGTGCCAGCTCACCACTTATCTCGGGAGGATTAGGCACAGATACGCAGTATTTT
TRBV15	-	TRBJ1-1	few	CATSRRGGDTEAFF	TGTGCCACCAGCAGAAGGGGGGGGGACACTGAAGCTTTCTTT
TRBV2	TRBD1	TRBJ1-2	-	CASSGTGAYGYTF	TGTGCCAGCAGTGGAACAGGGGCCTATGGCTACACCTTC
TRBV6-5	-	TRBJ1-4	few	CASSYRGLPREKLFF	TGTGCCAGCAGTTACAGGGGACTCCCACGGGAAAAACTGTTTTTT
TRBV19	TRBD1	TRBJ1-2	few	CASSPGQGNYGYTF	TGTGCCAGTAGTCCTGGACAGGGGAACTATGGCTACACCTTC
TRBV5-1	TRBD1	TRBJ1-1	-	CASSLASGARGDTEAFF	TGCGCCAGCAGCTTGGCCAGTGGGGCCAGGGGGGACACTGAAGCTTTCTTT
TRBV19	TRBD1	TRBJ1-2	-	CASRIQGAQNYGYTF	TGTGCCAGTAGGATTCAGGGGGCGCAAAACTATGGCTACACCTTC
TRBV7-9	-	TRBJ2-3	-	CASSLGAGTDTQYF	TGTGCCAGCAGTTTAGGGGCAGGGACAGATACGCAGTATTTT
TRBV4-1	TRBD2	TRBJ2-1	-	CASSQDSGTSGGAIYNEQFF	TGCGCCAGCAGCCAAGATAGCGGGACTAGCGGGGGGGCAATCTACAATGAGCAGTTCTTC
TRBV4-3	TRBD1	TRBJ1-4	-	CASSQEGGGRIGEKLFF	TGCGCCAGCAGCCAAGAAGGAGGGGGCAGGATAGGTGAAAAACTGTTTTTT
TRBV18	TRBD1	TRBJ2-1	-	CASSPGTVYNEQFF	TGTGCCAGCTCCCCCGGGACAGTCTACAATGAGCAGTTCTTC
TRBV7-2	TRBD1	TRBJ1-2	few	CASSLVGTGYGYTF	TGTGCCAGCAGCTTAGTGGGGACAGGGTATGGCTACACCTTC
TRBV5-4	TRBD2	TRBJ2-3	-	CASSRSSGTSGGAYTQYF	TGTGCCAGCAGCAGATCCTCCGGGACTAGCGGGGGGGCATATACGCAGTATTTT
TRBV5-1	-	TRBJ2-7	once	CASSLAQGSSYEQYF	TGCGCCAGCAGCTTGGCCCAGGGCAGCTCCTACGAGCAGTACTTC
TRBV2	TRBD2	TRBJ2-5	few	CASRGVAGKGTQYF	TGTGCCAGCCGAGGGGTAGCGGGTAAGGGGACCCAGTACTTC
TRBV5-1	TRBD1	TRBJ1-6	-	CASSTADRGNSPLHF	TGCGCCAGCAGCACCGCGGACAGGGGTAATTCACCCCTCCACTTT
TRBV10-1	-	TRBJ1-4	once	CASSEPTVYLRGADEKLFF	TGCGCCAGCAGTGAGCCCACCGTCTACTTGCGGGGGGCAGATGAAAAACTGTTTTTT
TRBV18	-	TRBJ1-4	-	CASSPRDNEKLFF	TGTGCCAGCTCACCGAGGGATAATGAAAAACTGTTTTTT
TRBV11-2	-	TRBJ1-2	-	CASSLAGGNYGYTF	TGTGCCAGCAGCTTAGCGGGGGGAAACTATGGCTACACCTTC
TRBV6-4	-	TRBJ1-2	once	CASSEGRYGYTF	TGTGCCAGCAGTGAGGGCAGATATGGCTACACCTTC
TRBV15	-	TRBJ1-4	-	CATSPNTGMVKEKLFF	TGTGCCACCAGCCCCAATACAGGGATGGTTAAGGAAAAACTGTTTTTT
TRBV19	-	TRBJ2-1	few	CASSITPWRGPQREQFF	TGTGCCAGTAGTATCACTCCCTGGCGGGGGCCCCAAAGGGAGCAGTTCTTC
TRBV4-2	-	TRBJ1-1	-	CASSQVRRGEAFF	TGTGCCAGCAGCCAAGTGAGAAGGGGTGAAGCTTTCTTT
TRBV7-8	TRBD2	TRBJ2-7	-	CASSSTWTSGSYEQYF	TGTGCCAGCAGCTCCACGTGGACTAGCGGGAGCTACGAGCAGTACTTC
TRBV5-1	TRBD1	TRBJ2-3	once	CASSVPTGAADTQYF	TGCGCCAGCAGCGTACCGACAGGGGCCGCAGATACGCAGTATTTT
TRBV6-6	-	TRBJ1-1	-	CASSLSSGSGTEAFF	TGTGCCAGCAGTCTGTCCTCGGGCTCGGGGACTGAAGCTTTCTTT
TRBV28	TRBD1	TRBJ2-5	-	CASSSGTAMGETQYF	TGTGCCAGCAGCTCCGGGACAGCTATGGGGGAGACCCAGTACTTC
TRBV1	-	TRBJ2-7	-	CTSSRDRRGDYEQYF	TGCACCAGCAGCCGGGACAGGCGGGGCGACTACGAGCAGTACTTC
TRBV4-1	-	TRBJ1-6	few	CASSQDLQGRNSPLHF	TGCGCCAGCAGCCAAGATTTACAGGGCAGAAATTCACCCCTCCACTTT
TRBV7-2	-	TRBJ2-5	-	CASSLLRLETQYF	TGTGCCAGCAGCCTCCTAAGACTCGAGACCCAGTACTTC
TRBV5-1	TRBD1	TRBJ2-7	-	CASSGVTGEQQYF	TGCGCCAGCAGCGGCGTGACAGGGGAACAGCAGTACTTC
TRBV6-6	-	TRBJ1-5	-	CASQLDRRSNQPQHF	TGTGCCAGCCAGTTAGACAGAAGAAGCAATCAGCCCCAGCATTTT